Listed here are 31 T cell receptor beta chains from one sample, sequenced in a study of graft-versus-host responses after intestinal transplantation. Here immunoSEQ multiplex PCR was the method, and the copy in TCRdb shows in-frame clones only, minus some. The sample records about 88,000 clones, approximately 90% being singletons. What these receptors recognize is not known. This specimen was unstimulated CD4+ T cells sorted from spleen or lymph node cells, taken before transplant. All receptors derive from a human donor who was the organ donor for an intestinal transplant.

The chain is built from TRBV7-3 and TRBJ2-1; 8 bases fit TRBD2. This CDR3 comprises 14 residues. Germline V gives CDR1 SGHTA, CDR2 FQGTGA. V shed 5 bases, J shed 4 bases, and the junction held 4 bases outside the gene matches. This CDR3 reads CASSTGTRYNEQFF. Written as DNA, the CDR3 is TGTGCCAGCAGCACCGGGACTAGGTACAATGAGCAGTTCTTC. The full variable domain, completed using reference TRBV7-3 and TRBJ2-1, is GAGVSQTPSNKVTEKGKYVELRCDPISGHTALYWYRQSLGQGPEFLIYFQGTGAADDSGLPNDRFFAVRPEGSVSTLKIQRTERGDSAVYLCASSTGTRYNEQFFGPGTRLTVL.

This rearrangement joins TRBV6-1 to TRBJ1-1; weak D call: TRBD1 (6 bases). Trimming pared 4 bases from V and 5 bases from J, leaving 14 bases between. Per germline, CDR1 MNHNS and CDR2 SASEGT. The CDR3 sequence is 14 residues long. This CDR3 reads CASSAYRVPTEAFF. CDR3 in DNA: TGTGCCAGCAGTGCCTACAGGGTACCTACTGAAGCTTTCTTT.

V gene TRBV9 combines with J gene TRBJ2-7; D is unclear. The germline V gene encodes CDR1 SGDLS and CDR2 YYNGEE. V lost 4 bases, J lost 1 base, and 12 bases lay in between. This CDR3 is 14 amino acids long. The CDR3 DNA reads TGTGCCAGCAGCCCGAGTTGGGCGTCCTACGAGCAGTACTTC. It codes for CASSPSWASYEQYF.

V gene TRBV9 combines with J gene TRBJ2-6, with TRBD2 matching 8 bases. The CDR3 runs 19 residues. Unmatched junction bases numbered 12, after V lost 0 bases and J lost 4 bases. The germline V gene has CDR1 SGDLS and CDR2 YYNGEE. The CDR3 reads CASSVGRGGRSLGANVLTF. CDR3 DNA: TGTGCCAGCAGCGTAGGCCGCGGGGGGCGAAGTCTGGGGGCCAACGTCCTGACTTTC.

The chain joins TRBV29-1 to TRBJ2-2; D perhaps matches TRBD2 (6 bases). CDR3 length equals 14 residues. V gave up 4 bases and J gave up 7 bases, with 16 bases separating them. The germline V gene has CDR1 SQVTM and CDR2 ANQGSEA. CDR3 sequence (DNA): TGCAGCGTTGCCCGATGGAGGGACGGCGGGGAGCTGTTTTTT. This translates into CSVARWRDGGELFF.

The chain has TRBV30 and TRBJ1-6, with D tentatively TRBD1 (6 bases). This CDR3 has 15 amino acids. From germline, CDR1 is GTSNPN and CDR2 SVGIG (reference sequence). V lost 4 bases and J lost 1, with 11 bases in between. CDR3 sequence (DNA): TGTGCCTGGACTCAGGGGTTGTCCTATAATTCACCCCTCCACTTT. This sequence encodes CAWTQGLSYNSPLHF.

The chain employs TRBV5-1 and TRBJ2-2; 9 bases map to TRBD2. The CDR3 extends over 16 amino acids. J was trimmed by 4 bases and V by 4 bases; bases with no gene match: 8. Germline loops: CDR1 SGHRS, CDR2 YFSETQ. The CDR3 DNA reads TGCGCCAGCAGCCCCTATGGGCGGGGGGGCACCGGGGAGCTGTTTTTT. Protein: CASSPYGRGGTGELFF.

Only one count was recorded for this clone. V usage is TRBV10-1 and J usage is TRBJ1-1; weak D call: TRBD1 (5 bases). CDR3 size: 13 residues. Trimming shortened V by 3 bases and J by 3 bases, and 8 bases separated the two germline ends. The germline V gene encodes CDR1 WNHNN and CDR2 SYGVQD (reference sequence). CDR3 bases: TGCGCCAGCAGTGACAGGGCGGACACTGAAGCTTTCTTT. Amino acids: CASSDRADTEAFF.

The J gene is TRBJ1-1, the V gene TRBV11-1, with 8 bases aligning to TRBD1. CDR3 length equals 14 residues. Unmatched junction bases numbered 4, after V lost 2 bases and J lost 5 bases. Per germline, CDR1 SGHAT and CDR2 FQDESV (reference sequence). CDR3 sequence: CASSLTDRGTEAFF. The DNA for the CDR3 is TGTGCCAGCAGCTTAACAGACAGGGGTACTGAAGCTTTCTTT.

The chain recombines TRBV6-6 with TRBJ1-3; D gene uncertain. The V gene's germline CDR1 is MNHNY and CDR2 SVGAGI (reference sequence). This CDR3 region has 14 residues. Trimming pared 7 bases from V and 4 bases from J, leaving 14 bases between. As DNA, the CDR3 is TGTGCCAGCACCAGCGGGGTCTTCGGAAACACCATATATTTT. It specifies CASTSGVFGNTIYF.

This clone was recorded only once. The chain is built from TRBV28 and TRBJ2-1; D is undetermined. This CDR3 comprises 15 residues. V was pared by 10 bases and J by 3 bases, with 19 bases between. From germline, CDR1 is MDHEN and CDR2 SYDVKM. The CDR3 region is CATRATYALYNEQFF. The CDR3 DNA reads as TGTGCCACTCGAGCTACCTACGCCCTCTACAATGAGCAGTTCTTC.

This chain connects TRBV7-2 to TRBJ2-1; TRBD2 agrees at 9 bases. V shed 1 base and J 9 bases; nucleotides not matched to a gene: 10. This CDR3 has 16 residues. From germline, CDR1 is SGHTA and CDR2 FQGNSA. Here the CDR3 reads CASSLVWGGGAIEQFF. CDR3 nucleotides: TGTGCCAGCAGCTTAGTTTGGGGCGGGGGGGCTATTGAGCAGTTCTTC.

The rearrangement links TRBV29-1 to TRBJ1-1, with D perhaps TRBD1 (5 bases). V was trimmed by 4 bases and J by 2 bases, leaving 14 bases between them. This CDR3 has 14 amino acids. The germline CDR1 and CDR2 sequences are SQVTM and ANQGSEA. The CDR3 is CSVGGRLGNTEAFF. The CDR3, as DNA: TGCAGCGTTGGGGGGAGGCTTGGAAACACTGAAGCTTTCTTT.

The rearrangement links TRBV19 to TRBJ2-5; no firm D call. The DNA end favors TRBJ2-7, so the J call may be wrong. The CDR3 is 13 amino acids. CDR1 and CDR2 from the germline V gene are LNHDA and SQIVND (reference sequence). CDR3 bases: TGTGCCAGTAGTATTAAGCGTCGTTACGAGCAGTACTTC. Its translation is CASSIKRRYEQYF.

V usage is TRBV25-1 and J usage is TRBJ2-3; 8 positions match TRBD2. V dropped 0 bases and J dropped 4; count of bases not matched to a gene: 9. The CDR3 totals 17 residues. In germline, CDR1 is MGHDK, CDR2 SYGVNS. As DNA, the CDR3 is TGTGCCAGCAGTGAATATATTCCGGGGGGGCCCCCAGATACGCAGTATTTT. Its translation is CASSEYIPGGPPDTQYF.

The chain is built from TRBV10-3 and TRBJ2-1; D may be TRBD1 (6 bases). Germline CDR1 is ENHRY and CDR2 is SYGVKD. The V end was cut by 5 bases, the J end by 2 bases, with 16 bases between. This CDR3 spans 16 amino acids. The CDR3 sequence is CAISMNPAGAYNEQFF. CDR3 DNA: TGTGCCATCAGTATGAATCCGGCAGGGGCCTACAATGAGCAGTTCTTC.

The CDR3 region has the DNA TGTGCCAGCCGCTCGGACTTGACGTATGGCTACACCTTC. Amino acid sequence: CASRSDLTYGYTF. The chain employs TRBV13 and TRBJ1-2; D call uncertain. Germline assignment: CDR1 PRHDT and CDR2 FYEKMQ (reference sequence). The ends were cut back, 8 bases at V and 5 bases at J, with 15 bases in the middle. CDR3 size: 13 residues.

This clone came up once. The rearrangement uses TRBV5-5 and TRBJ2-3; 9 bases fit TRBD2. Trimming removed 0 bases from V and 4 bases from J; junction bases left unmatched: 18. The CDR3 length is 20 residues. Germline V gene data show CDR1 as SGHKS and CDR2 as YYEKEE (reference sequence). CDR3 nucleotides: TGTGCCAGCAGCTTGGCCAAAAGGGGCGGGAGGGCCCGTGAAGCAGATACGCAGTATTTT. This encodes CASSLAKRGGRAREADTQYF. The variable domain in full, with the rest retrieved from reference TRBV5-5 and TRBJ2-3, is DAGVTQSPTHLIKTRGQQVTLRCSPISGHKSVSWYQQVLGQGPQFIFQYYEKEERGRGNFPDRFSARQFPNYSSELNVNALLLGDSALYLCASSLAKRGGRAREADTQYFGPGTRLTVL.

Worth noting for this clone: A junction end diverges from the germline sequence, so it may reflect a read error. The V gene is TRBV30, the J gene TRBJ2-5; 7 bases map to TRBD2. Per the germline V gene, CDR1 is GTSNPN and CDR2 is SVGIG (reference sequence). The CDR3 sequence is 13 residues long. CDR3 in amino acids: CAGSGMRVETQYF. The CDR3 nucleotides read TGTGCCGGGAGCGGGATGAGAGTAGAGACCCAGTACTTC.

Of note for this clone: Within the sample, other DNA sequences also encode this same CDR3. The rearrangement joins TRBV28 to TRBJ1-2, with 7 bases fitting TRBD1. The germline CDR1 and CDR2 sequences are MDHEN and SYDVKM. After removal of 3 bases from V and 0 bases from J, the junction contained 1 base not matched to a gene. The CDR3 runs 14 residues. Here the CDR3 reads CASSFGQANYGYTF. Written as DNA, the CDR3 is TGTGCCAGCAGTTTTGGACAGGCTAACTATGGCTACACCTTC.

The genes are TRBV12-2 and TRBJ2-7; the table names TRBD1, a call not compared with the DNA. TRBV12-2 is marked as a pseudogene. This CDR3 is built from 16 residues. CDR3 DNA sequence: TGTGCAAGTCGCTCCCGGCCGGACAGGGGATGCTACGAGCAGTACTTC. Protein: CASRSRPDRGCYEQYF.

The chain is built from TRBV6-1 and TRBJ1-3, with TRBD1 as a possible D gene (6 bases). The germline V and J ends were trimmed by 9 bases and 4 bases, with 13 bases remaining between them. This CDR3 contains 13 residues. Germline lookup yields CDR1 MNHNS and CDR2 SASEGT. The CDR3 coding sequence is TGTGCCAGTCGGTACAGGGAAGGAAACACCATATATTTT. Translation: CASRYREGNTIYF.

The J gene is TRBJ1-1, the V gene TRBV25-1, with a tentative D call TRBD1 (5 bases). Trimming removed 3 bases from V and 3 bases from J, with 14 bases in between. CDR1 and CDR2 from the germline V gene are MGHDK and SYGVNS. The CDR3 runs 15 residues. Written as DNA, the CDR3 is TGTGCCAGCAGTGATTTTAAGGGGTCAGACACTGAAGCTTTCTTT. This codes for CASSDFKGSDTEAFF.

The chain recombines TRBV7-3 with TRBJ2-1, with 8 bases that match TRBD2. The CDR3 sequence is 15 residues long. The V segment lost 3 bases and the J segment 1 base; nucleotides outside the gene matches: 2. Germline V gene data show CDR1 as SGHTA and CDR2 as FQGTGA. The DNA for the CDR3 is TGTGCCAGCAGCTTCGGGGGGGGGTCCTACAATGAGCAGTTCTTC. Its translation: CASSFGGGSYNEQFF.

This clone was recorded only once. The rearrangement uses TRBV10-2 and TRBJ2-1; 12 bases are shared with TRBD2. V was pared by 3 bases and J by 0 bases, with 0 bases of the junction left unmatched. This CDR3 comprises 16 residues. Germline values: CDR1 WSHSY, CDR2 SAAADI. The CDR3 sequence: CASSELAGGSYNEQFF. The CDR3, as DNA: TGCGCCAGCAGTGAACTAGCGGGGGGCTCCTACAATGAGCAGTTCTTC.

This clone was observed a single time. The chain carries TRBV11-3 and TRBJ2-7; tentatively, D is TRBD1 (6 bases). Per germline, CDR1 SGHNT and CDR2 YENEEA. V was clipped by 3 bases and J by 3 bases, with 9 bases between them. This CDR3 region has 13 residues. CDR3 sequence: CASSFEQGYEQYF. The CDR3 DNA follows: TGTGCCAGCAGCTTTGAACAGGGCTACGAGCAGTACTTC.

The V gene is TRBV18, the J gene TRBJ2-2; no firm D call. Germline V gene lookup returns CDR1 KGHSH and CDR2 LQKENI. The germline V and J ends were trimmed by 0 bases and 6 bases, with 5 bases remaining between them. This CDR3 has 13 residues. In DNA form, the CDR3 reads TGTGCCAGCTCACCACCATCTGCCGGGGAGCTGTTTTTT. It is translated as CASSPPSAGELFF.

The chain has TRBV18 and TRBJ2-5; 7 bases align to TRBD1. J gave up 2 bases and V 3 bases, and 0 bases lay outside the gene matches. Germline V lookup: CDR1 KGHSH, CDR2 LQKENI. The CDR3 is 13 residues long. This CDR3 is CASSPGQQETQYF. DNA of the CDR3: TGTGCCAGCTCACCGGGACAGCAAGAGACCCAGTACTTC. The variable domain in full, completed from reference TRBV18 and TRBJ2-5, reads NAGVMQNPRHLVRRRGQEARLRCSPMKGHSHVYWYRQLPEEGLKFMVYLQKENIIDESGMPKERFSAEFPKEGPSILRIQQVVRGDSAAYFCASSPGQQETQYFGPGTRLLVL.

V and J are TRBV27 and TRBJ2-1, with D possibly TRBD2 on 6 matching bases. The CDR3 sequence is 14 residues long. CDR1 is MNHEY, CDR2 SMNVEV, per germline (reference sequence). The V end lost 3 bases, the J end lost 8 bases, and 14 bases lay between the germline ends. CDR3 DNA: TGTGCCAGCAGTTTGTGGGGGGATTGGGATGAGCAGTTCTTC. Translating it yields CASSLWGDWDEQFF.

This chain connects TRBV7-3 to TRBJ2-3; the match to TRBD2 covers 9 bases. J lost 6 bases, V lost 5 bases, and 3 bases had no gene match. The CDR3 is made up of 13 amino acids. Looked up from germline, CDR1 is SGHTA and CDR2 is FQGTGA. CDR3 protein: CASSLLAGDTQYF. The CDR3 DNA follows: TGTGCCAGCAGCCTGCTAGCGGGGGATACGCAGTATTTT.

CDR3 in amino acids: CASSLFRGFAETQYF. CDR3 bases: TGTGCCAGCAGCTTATTCCGGGGGTTTGCGGAGACCCAGTACTTC. The chain couples TRBV7-8 to TRBJ2-5; D is perhaps TRBD2 (6 bases). Germline V gene sequence: CDR1 SGHVS, CDR2 FQNEAQ. CDR3 length: 15 residues. V was shortened by 2 bases and J by 5 bases, with 15 bases between the two germline ends.